One and the same sample provided the 9 T cell receptor beta chains below, sequenced in a study of CD8 T cells in ankylosing spondylitis. The study's findings and limits: A TCR beta motif of roughly 8 highly homologous variants appeared characteristic of ankylosing spondylitis blood.

Their antigen targets remain unknown. A single record per CDR3 protein comes from TCRdb applying MiXCR to the 5' RACE reads. The sample consists of about 800,000 distinct CDR3 sequences, about 10% of them appearing once. Sequencing was done on a sample of blood, either unsorted or a sorted T cell fraction (not recorded which). The source of these receptors is a male donor with ankylosing spondylitis.

This clonotype was detected many times. The J gene is TRBJ1-5, the V gene TRBV6-2 or TRBV6-3; a weak D match, TRBD1 (5 bases). CDR3 length: 13 amino acids. Per germline, CDR1 MNHEY and CDR2 SVGEGT. V was trimmed by 5 bases and J by 5 bases, leaving 10 bases between them. DNA of the CDR3: TGTGCCAGCAGTCCCTTGGGGGATCAGCCCCAGCATTTT. It specifies CASSPLGDQPQHF.

The chain combines TRBV12-3 or TRBV12-4 with TRBJ2-7; possibly TRBD1 or TRBD2 for D (5 bases each). The CDR3 length is 15 residues. The germline V and J ends were trimmed by 6 bases and 4 bases, with 19 bases remaining between them. The CDR3 loop reads CASSKDRAERYEQYF. DNA for the CDR3: TGTGCCAGCAGCAAAGACAGAGCGGAAAGGTACGAGCAGTACTTC.

This clonotype was seen many times. The chain employs TRBV28 and TRBJ1-3; D unclear. The CDR3 runs 12 residues. V was cut by 6 bases and J by 3 bases, with 6 bases left in between. Germline values: CDR1 MDHEN, CDR2 SYDVKM. The CDR3 here is CASRKLGNTIYF. The CDR3, as DNA: TGTGCCAGCAGGAAACTTGGAAACACCATATATTTT.

This clonotype was detected many times. The rearrangement joins TRBV5-1 to TRBJ2-3; 7 positions agree with TRBD2. The CDR3 spans 17 residues. Trimming took 0 bases from V and 0 from J; bases not matched to a gene: 7. Germline V gene data show CDR1 as SGHRS and CDR2 as YFSETQ. For the CDR3, the DNA is TGCGCCAGCAGCTTGGCATCTAGCGGTTCTAGCACAGATACGCAGTATTTT. Amino acid sequence: CASSLASSGSSTDTQYF.

This rearrangement joins TRBV4-2 to TRBJ1-4, with D maybe TRBD1 (5 bases). Germline V gene sequence: CDR1 LGHNA, CDR2 YNFKEQ. Trimming pared 3 bases from V and 10 bases from J, leaving 15 bases between. This CDR3 contains 14 residues. Here the CDR3 DNA reads TGTGCCAGCAGCCAGGCAGGGACGGAGGGAAAACTGTTTTTT. Protein sequence: CASSQAGTEGKLFF.

In this sample, this clonotype turned up many times. The rearrangement uses TRBV4-3 and TRBJ1-1, with unresolved D. Per the germline V gene, CDR1 is LGHNA and CDR2 is YSLEER. Trimming took off 6 bases at V and 3 bases at J, with 11 bases between the two ends. This CDR3 region has 13 residues. CDR3 residues: CASSRVVYTEAFF. The CDR3 DNA follows: TGCGCCAGCAGTCGAGTTGTGTACACTGAAGCTTTCTTT.

The CDR3 sequence is CASSINRDRGFDTGELFF. For the CDR3, the DNA is TGTGCCAGCAGCATTAACCGGGACAGGGGGTTCGACACCGGGGAGCTGTTTTTT. The V and J genes are TRBV11-2 and TRBJ2-2; TRBD1 agrees at 11 bases. V lost 5 bases and J lost 3; bases outside the gene matches: 11. CDR1 is SGHAT, CDR2 FQNNGV, per germline. This CDR3 comprises 18 residues.

In its sample, this clonotype was seen a few times. The chain uses TRBV20-1 and TRBJ2-1, with TRBD1 identical over 7 bases. The CDR3 is made up of 17 amino acids. With V trimmed by 0 bases and J by 6 bases, 14 bases remained unmatched. Germline loops: CDR1 DFQATT, CDR2 SNEGSKA (reference sequence). The CDR3 is CSARDPLTGKDGNEQFF. CDR3 nucleotides: TGCAGTGCTAGAGACCCTTTGACAGGGAAGGATGGCAATGAGCAGTTCTTC.

This clonotype appeared a few times. The V gene is TRBV5-1, the J gene TRBJ2-7; possibly TRBD2 for D (6 bases). Trimming removed 7 bases from V and 6 bases from J, with 23 bases in between. The germline V gene has CDR1 SGHRS and CDR2 YFSETQ. This CDR3 is 15 amino acids long. CDR3 in amino acids: CASGYPGRGGLEQYF. The CDR3 region has the DNA TGCGCCAGCGGTTACCCGGGAAGGGGAGGTCTCGAGCAGTACTTC.